Following are 5 T cell receptor beta chains from one sample sequenced in a study of shared clonotypes between healthy human individuals. Positively selected for CCR7, the CD45RO-negative cells used as naive CD8 cells excluded terminally differentiated effector memory CD45RA+ cells. TCRdb's copy holds only in-frame clones and misses some; the assay was immunoSEQ multiplex PCR. Here the sample spans around 1,900,000 clones, 90% to 95% being singletons. Material for sequencing was naive CD8+ T cells from PBMCs. Receptors originate from a man younger than 35 in good health. Some clones in this sample may be carry-over from other donors' samples.

With regard to this clone: This CDR3 is also generated by other DNA sequences in the sample. The V gene is TRBV27, the J gene TRBJ2-7; D uncertain. This CDR3 has 14 amino acids. CDR1 and CDR2 from the germline V gene are MNHEY and SMNVEV (reference sequence). V was pared by 3 bases and J by 1 base, with 10 bases between. The CDR3 nucleotides read TGTGCCAGCAGTTTTCTCGGTCAGTCCTACGAGCAGTACTTC. The encoded protein is CASSFLGQSYEQYF.

The rearrangement joins TRBV7-3 to TRBJ2-1; a weak D match, TRBD2 (5 bases). Germline V gene sequence: CDR1 SGHTA, CDR2 FQGTGA. V was pared by 1 base and J by 2 bases, with 6 bases between. This CDR3 is built from 14 residues. The CDR3 coding sequence is TGTGCCAGCAGCTTAAACGGGGCCTACAATGAGCAGTTCTTC. It codes for CASSLNGAYNEQFF. The variable domain in full, completed from reference TRBV7-3 and TRBJ2-1, reads GAGVSQTPSNKVTEKGKYVELRCDPISGHTALYWYRQSLGQGPEFLIYFQGTGAADDSGLPNDRFFAVRPEGSVSTLKIQRTERGDSAVYLCASSLNGAYNEQFFGPGTRLTVL.

This chain uses TRBV10-2 with TRBJ2-7, with TRBD1 as a possible D gene (6 bases). Trimming left V 3 bases short and J 3 bases short, with 12 bases between. The germline gives CDR1 WSHSY, CDR2 SAAADI. CDR3 size: 14 residues. CDR3 sequence reads: CASSDTGTIYEQYF. DNA for the CDR3: TGCGCCAGCAGTGACACAGGGACGATCTACGAGCAGTACTTC.

As concerns this clone: Distinct nucleotide sequences in the sample also encode this CDR3. V and J are TRBV6-5 and TRBJ2-7, with TRBD2 as a possible D gene (5 bases). CDR1 and CDR2 from the germline V gene are MNHEY and SVGAGI. The V gene lost 5 bases and the J gene lost 1 base, with 12 bases spanning the gap. This CDR3 contains 14 residues. The CDR3 nucleotides read TGTGCCAGCAGTCCCTTTCCGGGGTCCTACGAGCAGTACTTC. Translation: CASSPFPGSYEQYF.

The chain employs TRBV6-6 and TRBJ2-3; no reliable D call. This CDR3 spans 15 amino acids. The V end was cut by 2 bases, the J end by 5 bases, with 14 bases between. Germline V gene sequence: CDR1 MNHNY, CDR2 SVGAGI (reference sequence). DNA of the CDR3: TGTGCCAGCAGTTACCTTGGCAACGAAGGAGATACGCAGTATTTT. This translates into CASSYLGNEGDTQYF.